A single T cell receptor (beta chain) is shown here with its context. Its antigen is unidentified. These data come from a study of cytomegalovirus exposure and HLA in healthy donors. Study-wide results and limits: Later analysis found that TCR beta chains associated with HLA were more clonally expanded than other, equally common chains. Later analysis identified a missense DCLRE1C variant that was linked to TCR beta V- and J-gene trimming. Within the data, a cluster of highly shared sequence variants was likely a sequencing artifact. Confirmation was obtained in vitro that a few CMV-associated chains are specific for CMV antigens.

The CDR3 consists of 13 residues. The germline V and J ends were trimmed by 5 bases and 6 bases, with 11 bases remaining between them. Germline V CDR1 and CDR2: LNHDA, SQIVND (reference sequence). The PCR was carried out with 60 Vbeta primers and 13 Jbeta primers. The data were produced by immunoSEQ multiplex PCR, yet TCRdb's version contains in-frame clones alone and is incomplete. The sample has about 150,000 clones; around 79% are singletons. The chain employs TRBV19 and TRBJ1-5, with D unclear. Specimen: PBMCs. The clonotype was recovered from a man aged 25-45 years in good health and CMV-seropositive. CDR3 DNA sequence: TGTGCCAGTAGTCCAGGAAAAGGTCAGCCCCAGCATTTT. It codes for CASSPGKGQPQHF.